This T cell receptor (beta chain) was recorded in a study of human T cells and chemical hapten exposure. The sample's time point: patch test 1, 2 weeks after DPC sensitization. Treatment denoted: therapeutic diphenylcyclopropenone sensitization with weekly scalp DPC. This clonotype was seen at least ten times. TCRdb used MiXCR to reprocess the RACE reads, holding one entry per CDR3 protein. The profile covers roughly 380,000 distinct CDR3 sequences, with roughly 5% appearing a single time and approximately 2.5% taken by the ten largest. The sample consisted of whole blood, taken in connection with sensitization to the hapten diphenylcyclopropenone (DPC). The sequence derives from a woman aged 45-65 years with alopecia areata. Some clones in this sample may be carry-over from other donors' samples.

CDR3 DNA sequence: TGCAGCGTTGAGGACATCTATGGCTACACCTTC. Encoded protein: CSVEDIYGYTF. This chain uses TRBV29-1 with TRBJ1-2; weak D call: TRBD1 (5 bases). Deletions cut 3 bases from V and 4 bases from J, with 6 bases between. The CDR3 has 11 residues. CDR1 and CDR2 (germline): SQVTM, ANQGSEA.